These T cell receptor beta chains were read from a single sample in a study of identical twins. MiXCR was run by TCRdb on the 5' RACE reads, yielding one entry per CDR3 protein. The sample shows under 300,000 distinct CDR3 sequences, about 8.3% of them seen only once. These records were also assigned to another study, of yellow fever vaccine responses in identical twins.

Input material: CD8+ T cells sorted from blood. Source of these receptors: a woman aged 18-29 years in good health. CDR3s include the opening cysteine and the closing phenylalanine or tryptophan. Fields, in order: V gene, J gene, D gene, clone size, CDR3 protein, CDR3 DNA. The D gene is left open where the match is weak. Clone size is given for some rows only: seen once, a few or many times, or a class if the clone is expanded.

>TRBV29-1|TRBJ1-1|NA|few
CSVWGVTEAFF
TGCAGCGTGTGGGGGGTGACTGAAGCTTTCTTT
>TRBV12-3/TRBV12-4|TRBJ2-1|NA|many
CASSPGITYNEQFF
TGTGCCAGCAGCCCCGGAATAACCTACAATGAGCAGTTCTTC
>TRBV20-1|TRBJ1-1|NA|once
CSGLVGNTEAFF
TGCAGTGGATTAGTCGGGAACACTGAAGCTTTCTTT
>TRBV7-9|TRBJ2-3|NA|NA
CASNGGGTDTQYF
TGTGCCAGCAACGGGGGAGGCACAGATACGCAGTATTTT
>TRBV7-9|TRBJ1-5|NA|many
CASSLDWGSNQPQHF
TGTGCCAGCAGCTTAGACTGGGGGAGCAATCAGCCCCAGCATTTT
>TRBV20-1|TRBJ2-3|TRBD1|NA
CSARDAVGTAPTDTQYF
TGCAGTGCTAGAGACGCAGTAGGGACAGCTCCCACAGATACGCAGTATTTT
>TRBV6-5|TRBJ1-2|NA|many
CASSYSWTAEYGGYTF
TGTGCCAGCAGTTACTCCTGGACGGCTGAATATGGAGGCTACACCTTC
>TRBV3-1|TRBJ2-7|NA|few
CASSSPLATVPYEQYF
TGTGCCAGCAGCTCACCCTTAGCTACAGTCCCCTACGAGCAGTACTTC
>TRBV12-3/TRBV12-4|TRBJ1-5|NA|many
CASSTPLHSNQPQHF
TGTGCCAGCAGTACTCCACTACACAGCAATCAGCCCCAGCATTTT
>TRBV6-1|TRBJ1-5|TRBD1|few
CASSTGGRQPQHF
TGTGCCAGCAGTACAGGGGGCCGGCAGCCCCAGCATTTT
>TRBV20-1|TRBJ2-7|NA|few
CSARWTTREQYF
TGCAGTGCTAGGTGGACTACCCGCGAGCAGTACTTC
>TRBV29-1|TRBJ2-4|NA|many
CSATLGAKNIQYF
TGCAGCGCTACATTAGGAGCCAAAAACATTCAGTACTTC
>TRBV4-3|TRBJ2-5|NA|few
CASSQDLGHQETQYF
TGCGCCAGCAGCCAAGATCTGGGGCACCAAGAGACCCAGTACTTC
>TRBV7-6|TRBJ2-1|NA|NA
CASSLNPQGGNEQFF
TGTGCCAGCAGCTTAAACCCCCAGGGTGGGAATGAGCAGTTCTTC
>TRBV12-3/TRBV12-4|TRBJ2-1|NA|few
CASIGGPSSYNEQFF
TGTGCCAGCATTGGGGGACCCTCTTCCTACAATGAGCAGTTCTTC
>TRBV29-1|TRBJ2-3|TRBD1|many
CSAAAGGVTDTQYF
TGCAGCGCGGCTGCAGGGGGAGTCACAGATACGCAGTATTTT
>TRBV10-3|TRBJ2-3|TRBD1|few
CAISERTGDQKDTQYF
TGTGCCATCAGTGAACGGACAGGGGACCAGAAGGATACGCAGTATTTT
>TRBV7-2|TRBJ2-5|TRBD2|many
CASRFSGEETQYF
TGTGCCAGCAGGTTTAGCGGGGAGGAGACCCAGTACTTC
>TRBV5-1|TRBJ2-2|NA|many
CASSSFPDSATGELFF
TGCGCCAGCAGCTCCTTCCCGGACTCCGCGACCGGGGAGCTGTTTTTT
>TRBV21-1|TRBJ2-7|NA|many
CASSEIGGPYEQYF
TGTGCCAGCAGCGAAATTGGAGGACCCTACGAGCAGTACTTC
>TRBV30|TRBJ2-3|NA|few
CAWSSATPGFGGGMSDTQYF
TGTGCCTGGAGTAGCGCCACGCCAGGGTTTGGGGGCGGAATGTCAGATACGCAGTATTTT
>TRBV7-2|TRBJ2-7|NA|many
CASSWGYEQYF
TGTGCCAGCAGCTGGGGCTACGAGCAGTACTTC
>TRBV9|TRBJ1-2|NA|NA
CASSGSGVSDGYTF
TGTGCCAGCAGCGGTTCAGGGGTGTCGGATGGCTACACCTTC
>TRBV29-1|TRBJ2-7|TRBD1|NA
CSVDRGIGSYEQYF
TGCAGCGTGGACAGGGGGATTGGCTCCTACGAGCAGTACTTC
>TRBV11-2|TRBJ2-7|NA|few
CASSPKDPSYEQYF
TGTGCCAGCAGCCCGAAGGATCCCTCCTACGAGCAGTACTTC
>TRBV6-1|TRBJ2-2|NA|few
CASTARTGELFF
TGTGCCAGCACGGCGAGGACCGGGGAGCTGTTTTTT
>TRBV3-1|TRBJ2-1|NA|few
CASRLAVGTYNEQFF
TGTGCCAGCAGGTTAGCGGTGGGGACGTACAATGAGCAGTTCTTC
>TRBV9|TRBJ2-6|NA|NA
CASSDGRRTSGANVLTF
TGTGCCAGCAGCGACGGGAGACGGACCTCTGGGGCCAACGTCCTGACTTTC
>TRBV20-1|TRBJ2-3|NA|NA
CSARVEGTDTQYF
TGCAGTGCTAGAGTGGAGGGAACAGATACGCAGTATTTT
>TRBV12-3/TRBV12-4|TRBJ2-4|NA|many
CASLKGVGLVNIQYF
TGTGCCAGCCTAAAAGGTGTGGGTTTGGTAAACATTCAGTACTTC
>TRBV10-3|TRBJ2-1|NA|many
CAISESKLSGEQFF
TGTGCCATCAGTGAGTCGAAATTGAGCGGTGAGCAGTTCTTC
>TRBV6-6|TRBJ2-7|NA|few
CASSYSMTEQYF
TGTGCCAGCAGTTACTCGATGACCGAGCAGTACTTC
>TRBV29-1|TRBJ2-5|TRBD2|NA
CSVLANLADQETQYF
TGCAGCGTTCTCGCTAACCTAGCGGACCAAGAGACCCAGTACTTC
>TRBV28|TRBJ2-2|TRBD1|NA
CASSSRDRVSGELFF
TGTGCCAGCAGTTCAAGGGACAGGGTTTCCGGGGAGCTGTTTTTT
>TRBV27|TRBJ1-3|NA|few
CASSLSRGAGNTIYF
TGTGCCAGCAGTTTATCGCGAGGGGCCGGAAACACCATATATTTT
>TRBV28|TRBJ2-1|NA|many
CASMEYEQFF
TGTGCCAGCATGGAGTATGAGCAGTTCTTC
>TRBV29-1|TRBJ1-1|TRBD1|NA
CSVPIGQGSALAEAFF
TGCAGCGTTCCAATAGGACAGGGTTCTGCGCTGGCTGAAGCTTTCTTT
>TRBV12-3/TRBV12-4|TRBJ2-7|TRBD2|NA
CASRGLNPASSYEQYF
TGTGCCAGCAGGGGACTAAATCCTGCTAGCTCCTACGAGCAGTACTTC
>TRBV18|TRBJ2-3|NA|NA
CASSPIDRFDTQYF
TGTGCCAGCTCACCAATCGACAGGTTTGATACGCAGTATTTT
>TRBV12-3/TRBV12-4|TRBJ2-7|NA|few
CASSVRGGGEQYF
TGTGCCAGCAGTGTCCGGGGCGGCGGCGAGCAGTACTTC
>TRBV2|TRBJ2-3|NA|NA
CASRDPLFPRGRPDTQYF
TGTGCCAGCAGGGACCCTCTGTTCCCCCGGGGCCGCCCGGATACGCAGTATTTT
>TRBV10-2|TRBJ2-1|NA|NA
CASSEYRFNEQFF
TGCGCCAGCAGTGAATACCGATTCAATGAGCAGTTCTTC
>TRBV14|TRBJ2-7|NA|many
CASSQDWGLRGEQYF
TGTGCCAGCAGCCAAGATTGGGGGCTCCGGGGGGAGCAGTACTTC
>TRBV20-1|TRBJ2-7|NA|NA
CSARNTATYEQYF
TGCAGTGCTAGAAATACAGCCACCTACGAGCAGTACTTC
>TRBV12-3/TRBV12-4|TRBJ1-5|NA|NA
CASSFSQNQPQHF
TGTGCCAGCAGTTTCAGTCAGAATCAGCCCCAGCATTTT
>TRBV29-1|TRBJ2-1|NA|NA
CSVVVGGPFF
TGCAGCGTTGTAGTTGGGGGGCCGTTCTTC
>TRBV6-1|TRBJ2-3|TRBD2|NA
CASIPGTSGGGGPDTQYF
TGTGCCAGCATTCCCGGGACTAGCGGGGGGGGTGGTCCAGATACGCAGTATTTT
>TRBV4-1|TRBJ2-2|TRBD2|many
CASSQFGGGYAGELFF
TGCGCCAGCAGCCAATTTGGCGGGGGATACGCCGGGGAGCTGTTTTTT
>TRBV24-1|TRBJ2-3|NA|many
CATSDFPTDTQYF
TGTGCCACCAGTGATTTCCCCACAGATACGCAGTATTTT
>TRBV2|TRBJ2-3|NA|NA
CASGGSGAQDTQYF
TGTGCCAGCGGGGGATCAGGGGCGCAAGATACGCAGTATTTT
>TRBV7-9|TRBJ2-1|NA|many
CASSLVAGLDEQFF
TGTGCCAGCAGCTTAGTTGCCGGGCTGGATGAGCAGTTCTTC
>TRBV10-3|TRBJ1-1|TRBD1|few
CAIRSGTVNTEAFF
TGTGCCATCAGGTCCGGGACAGTGAACACTGAAGCTTTCTTT